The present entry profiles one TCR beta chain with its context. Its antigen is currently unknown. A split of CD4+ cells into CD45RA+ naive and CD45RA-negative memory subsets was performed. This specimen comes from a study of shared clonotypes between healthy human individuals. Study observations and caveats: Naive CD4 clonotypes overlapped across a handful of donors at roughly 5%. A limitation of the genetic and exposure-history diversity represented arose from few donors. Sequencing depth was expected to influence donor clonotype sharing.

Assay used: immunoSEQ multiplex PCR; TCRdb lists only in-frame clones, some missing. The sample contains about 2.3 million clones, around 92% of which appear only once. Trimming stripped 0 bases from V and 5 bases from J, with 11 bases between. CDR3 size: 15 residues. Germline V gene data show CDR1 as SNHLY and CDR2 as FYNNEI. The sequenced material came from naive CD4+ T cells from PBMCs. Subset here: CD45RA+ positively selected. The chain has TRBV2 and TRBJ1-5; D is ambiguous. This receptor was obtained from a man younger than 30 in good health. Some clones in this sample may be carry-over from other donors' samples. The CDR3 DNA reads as TGTGCCAGCAGTGAAGCAGGGAGACCCTATCAGCCCCAGCATTTT. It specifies CASSEAGRPYQPQHF.